Listed below are T cell receptor beta chains from one sample, sequenced in a study of control samples from healthy donors and cancer patients. This table comes from immunoSEQ multiplex PCR, and its TCRdb copy is limited to in-frame clones, with some not included. The data contain 13,000 or so clones, 70% to 90% of them singletons. Sequenced: formalin-fixed, paraffin-embedded tissue. These receptor sequences come from a male donor with melanoma. Each CDR3 is given with its conserved first and last residue. The order of the fields is V gene, clone size, J gene, CDR3 protein. A clone size is listed for some rows: how often the clone was seen (once, few, many), or a class if it is expanded.

TRBV7-9,NA,TRBJ1-1,CASSLGSQMNTEAFF
TRBV13,once,TRBJ2-6,CASSLTRQGPLSGANVLTF
TRBV7-2,NA,TRBJ2-2,CASSSVVGQRTGELFF
TRBV7-8,NA,TRBJ2-1,CASSLLSGRTYNEQFF
TRBV11-2,NA,TRBJ1-2,CASSLARQGNVDGYTF
TRBV25-1,NA,TRBJ2-6,CASSVRGGANVLTF
TRBV29-1,NA,TRBJ1-2,CSVEDSNYGYTF
TRBV3-1/TRBV3-2,NA,TRBJ2-2,CASSQDPRRELFF
TRBV7-8,NA,TRBJ1-6,CASSPTGDWNSPLHF
TRBV7-2,NA,TRBJ2-3,CASSDGLAGRTDTQYF
TRBV18,NA,TRBJ2-2,CASSPASRAGELFF
TRBV19,NA,TRBJ2-7,CASSIDLYRSFYKQYF
TRBV5-1,NA,TRBJ2-1,CASSLEVVYNEQFF
TRBV7-2,NA,TRBJ2-5,CASSRREFETQYF
TRBV3-1/TRBV3-2,NA,TRBJ1-2,CASSPTGGTYGYTF
TRBV29-1,NA,TRBJ2-1,CSVAPRLGNEQFF
TRBV4-3,NA,TRBJ1-6,CASSHVRVSDSPLHF
TRBV6-5,NA,TRBJ2-7,CASRTGALNYEQYF
TRBV19,NA,TRBJ2-2,CATLRGNTGELFF
TRBV7-6,NA,TRBJ2-5,CASSLTGSGTQYF
TRBV28,NA,TRBJ1-4,CASSYGTGNNEKLFF
TRBV4-1,NA,TRBJ1-2,CASSQDTGARARYTF
TRBV9,NA,TRBJ2-2,CASGAGNTGELFF
TRBV7-9,NA,TRBJ2-4,CASSFNGPGEYF
TRBV3-1/TRBV3-2,NA,TRBJ1-5,CASSPGQGEGGNQPQHF
TRBV24-1,once,TRBJ2-3,CATSWEAGSTDTQYF
TRBV7-2,NA,TRBJ2-1,CASSRGLAGWGGPNEQFF
TRBV7-9,NA,TRBJ1-2,CASSDHQGAANYGYTF
TRBV6-2/TRBV6-3,NA,TRBJ1-2,CASSLDWDRGYTF
TRBV5-1,NA,TRBJ2-7,CASSQLAGGSYEQYF
TRBV14,once,TRBJ2-3,CASSQYSTGFTDTQYF
TRBV11-3,NA,TRBJ1-3,CASSSRGTAGNTIYF
TRBV5-1,NA,TRBJ2-1,CASSPFYGSGRAKYNEQFF